The 17 T cell receptor beta chains given below trace back to one sample, sequenced in a study of blood T cell repertoires in COVID-19 (dated by TCRdb to about 2020). Preparation of the library involved the immunoSEQ multiplex PCR assay. What TCRdb holds here is the immuneACCESS table cut down to in-frame rearrangements. Part of the clones is not present; checked against another copy, under half of the missing clones reflect an unresolved V gene, and the others are unexplained. Within this sample are about 120,000 clones, with 75% to 85% of them counted one time only. Together, the top ten hold roughly an eighth of the sample. Sequencing was done on a sample of peripheral blood. These receptors came from a human donor in a cohort sampled during active COVID-19.

This clone has just a few counts. The rearrangement links TRBV5-4 to TRBJ1-3; 8 bases match TRBD1. V shed 2 bases and J 3 bases; nucleotides not matched to a gene: 4. This CDR3 is built from 15 residues. The V gene's germline CDR1 is SGHNT and CDR2 YYREEE (reference sequence). For the CDR3, the DNA is TGTGCCAGCAGCTTCCGGACAGGGTTTGGAAACACCATATATTTT. As protein: CASSFRTGFGNTIYF.

The J gene is TRBJ2-1, the V gene TRBV7-8; 9 bases fit TRBD1. CDR3 length: 16 residues. V shed 1 base and J 1 base; nucleotides not matched to a gene: 2. The V gene's germline CDR1 is SGHVS and CDR2 FQNEAQ. CDR3 region: CASSLGGQGSYNEQFF. Written as DNA, the CDR3 is TGTGCCAGCAGCTTAGGTGGACAGGGGTCCTACAATGAGCAGTTCTTC.

This chain joins TRBV5-1 and TRBJ2-1; TRBD1 matches at 7 bases. The CDR3 is 14 amino acids. With V trimmed by 4 bases and J by 5 bases, 6 bases remained unmatched. From germline, CDR1 is SGHRS and CDR2 YFSETQ. The CDR3 spells CASSHGQVDNEQFF. The CDR3 DNA reads as TGCGCCAGCAGCCACGGACAGGTCGACAATGAGCAGTTCTTC.

This chain links TRBV6-1 with TRBJ1-6; no clear D. The length of the CDR3 is 15 residues. Trimming removed 2 bases from V and 8 bases from J, with 13 bases in between. Germline CDR1 MNHNS, CDR2 SASEGT. CDR3 protein: CASSERGPEDSPLHF. Here the CDR3 DNA reads TGTGCCAGCAGTGAACGAGGGCCAGAAGATTCACCCCTCCACTTT.

The chain joins TRBV10-1 to TRBJ2-5, with D tentatively TRBD1 (6 bases). The germline V and J ends were trimmed by 6 bases and 1 base, with 9 bases remaining between them. Per germline, CDR1 WNHNN and CDR2 SYGVQD (reference sequence). This CDR3 has 13 residues. CDR3 residues: CASSRDTQETQYF. CDR3 DNA: TGCGCCAGCAGCCGGGACACCCAAGAGACCCAGTACTTC.

The chain recombines TRBV29-1 with TRBJ1-1; D possibly corresponds to TRBD1 (5 bases). The CDR3 loop spans 12 amino acids. Looked up from germline, CDR1 is SQVTM and CDR2 is ANQGSEA. Trimming pared 6 bases from V and 8 bases from J, leaving 16 bases between. The CDR3 DNA sequence: TGCAGCGTCAGGGCTGGAAAGCTGGAAGCTTTCTTT. It yields the protein CSVRAGKLEAFF.

The V and J genes are TRBV20-1 and TRBJ2-7, with D unresolved. Germline V gives CDR1 DFQATT, CDR2 SNEGSKA (reference sequence). The CDR3 sequence is 10 residues long. Trimming removed 3 bases from V and 2 bases from J, with 2 bases in between. The CDR3 sequence is CSASTYEQYF. The CDR3 nucleotides read TGCAGTGCTAGCACCTACGAGCAGTACTTC.

This clone was counted once. J is TRBJ2-5 and V is TRBV2; TRBD2 aligns across 8 bases. The V gene's germline CDR1 is SNHLY and CDR2 FYNNEI. The CDR3 covers 17 residues. J lost 1 base, V lost 7 bases, and 14 bases had no gene match. The CDR3 nucleotides read TGTGCCAGCAACCTAAAGGCAACGGGGGGGCCCCAAGAGACCCAGTACTTC. It codes for CASNLKATGGPQETQYF.

This chain links TRBV4-1 with TRBJ1-2; TRBD1 agrees at 11 bases. The V segment lost 0 bases and the J segment 8 bases; nucleotides outside the gene matches: 8. Germline CDR1 reads MGHRA; CDR2 reads YSYEKL. The CDR3 spans 16 residues. The DNA of the CDR3 is TGCGCCAGCAGCCAAGATCTTAGGGACAGGGGGTCCGGCTACACCTTC. Its translation is CASSQDLRDRGSGYTF.

This sequence joins TRBV19 and TRBJ1-2, with D tentatively TRBD1 (6 bases). This CDR3 has 13 amino acids. Germline values: CDR1 LNHDA, CDR2 SQIVND (reference sequence). Trimming removed 10 bases from V and 1 base from J, with 13 bases in between. CDR3 bases: TGTGCCACCCTTGGCAGGGGTAACTATGGCTACACCTTC. Amino acid sequence: CATLGRGNYGYTF.

V is TRBV3-1 (or the pseudogene TRBV3-2) and J is TRBJ2-1; 7 nucleotides line up with TRBD1. V gave up 5 bases and J gave up 6 bases; unmatched junction bases: 7. Germline-derived CDR1 and CDR2 are LGHDT and YNNKEL (reference sequence). The CDR3 loop spans 14 amino acids. The CDR3 DNA is TGTGCCAGCAGCTTACAGGGGTCGGGCAATGAGCAGTTCTTC. Encoded protein: CASSLQGSGNEQFF.

The genes are TRBV14 and TRBJ1-2; possibly TRBD1 for D (6 bases). V was trimmed by 4 bases and J by 6 bases, leaving 12 bases between them. Germline CDR1 SGHDN, CDR2 FVKESK. The length of the CDR3 is 13 residues. The CDR3 DNA sequence: TGTGCCAGCAGCCCCCGGACAGCGGATGGCTACACCTTC. The encoded protein is CASSPRTADGYTF.

The chain joins TRBV5-1 to TRBJ1-2; 7 positions agree with TRBD1. CDR3 length: 17 amino acids. V shed 4 bases and J 0 bases; nucleotides not matched to a gene: 12. Germline V CDR1 and CDR2: SGHRS, YFSETQ. The CDR3 bases are TGCGCCAGCAGCGGAGGGACGGTTGGGACAGCTAACTATGGCTACACCTTC. It is translated as CASSGGTVGTANYGYTF.

DNA of the CDR3: TGTGCCATCAGTGAGTCTTCGGACTGGAGGGAAGAGACCCAGTACTTC. Protein sequence: CAISESSDWREETQYF. The V call is TRBV10-3, the J call TRBJ2-5, with D tentatively TRBD2 (6 bases). Germline-derived CDR1 and CDR2 are ENHRY and SYGVKD. The CDR3 sequence is 16 residues long. V was shortened by 0 bases and J by 3 bases, with 14 bases between the two germline ends.

The rearrangement joins TRBV2 to TRBJ1-6; 8 nucleotides match TRBD1. Losses at the gene ends were 6 bases for V and 7 bases for J; bases not matched to a gene: 5. This CDR3 contains 14 residues. Germline V gene sequence: CDR1 SNHLY, CDR2 FYNNEI. The CDR3 DNA sequence: TGTGCCAGCAGGGCGGACAGGGTAAATTCACCCCTCCACTTT. Translation gives CASRADRVNSPLHF.

The chain carries TRBV5-1 and TRBJ2-3, with 7 bases that match TRBD1. Germline values: CDR1 SGHRS, CDR2 YFSETQ. This CDR3 spans 17 amino acids. The J segment lost 1 base and the V segment lost 1 base, leaving 9 bases of the junction unmatched. In nucleotides, the CDR3 is TGCGCCAGCAGCTTGTCCGACAGGGCCTCGGGCACAGATACGCAGTATTTT. Protein product: CASSLSDRASGTDTQYF.

The chain uses TRBV28 and TRBJ1-2, with a possible D match to TRBD1 (5 bases). CDR1 and CDR2 (germline): MDHEN, SYDVKM. The CDR3 extends over 16 amino acids. Trimming left V 8 bases short and J 3 bases short, with 22 bases between. In DNA form, the CDR3 reads TGTGCCAGCCTTTATGGGGGGGACCCGTCGGACTATGGCTACACCTTC. Translation: CASLYGGDPSDYGYTF.